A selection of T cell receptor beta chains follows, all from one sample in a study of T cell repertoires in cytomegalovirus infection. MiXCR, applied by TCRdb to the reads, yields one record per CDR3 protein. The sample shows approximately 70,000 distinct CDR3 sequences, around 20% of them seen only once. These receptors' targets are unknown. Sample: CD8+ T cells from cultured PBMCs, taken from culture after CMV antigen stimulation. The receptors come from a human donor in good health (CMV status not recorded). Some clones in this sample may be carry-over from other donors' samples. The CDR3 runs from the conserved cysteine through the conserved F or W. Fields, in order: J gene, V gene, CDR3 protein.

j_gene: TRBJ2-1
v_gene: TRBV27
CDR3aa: CASSYGGFNEQFF

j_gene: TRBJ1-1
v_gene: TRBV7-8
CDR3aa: CASSLEGGYSMNTEAFF

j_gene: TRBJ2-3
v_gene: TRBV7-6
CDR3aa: CASSLGISTDTQYF

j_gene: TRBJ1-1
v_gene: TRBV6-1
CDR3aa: CASKMKGANTEAFF

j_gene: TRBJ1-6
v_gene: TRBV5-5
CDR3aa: CASSFEGARNSPLHF

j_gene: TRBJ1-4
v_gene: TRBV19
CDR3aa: CASSTGQRNEKLFF

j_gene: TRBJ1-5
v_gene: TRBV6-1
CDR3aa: CASSEAPRGVQGMNNQPQHF

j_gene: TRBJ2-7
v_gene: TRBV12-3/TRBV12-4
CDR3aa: CASRGSGGGDYEQYF

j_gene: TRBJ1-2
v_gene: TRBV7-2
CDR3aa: CASSSSGTYGYTF

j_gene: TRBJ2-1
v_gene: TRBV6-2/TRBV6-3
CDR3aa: CASSYWSGDYSYNEQFF

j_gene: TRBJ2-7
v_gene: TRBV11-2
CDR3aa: CASSLSSGRGEQYF

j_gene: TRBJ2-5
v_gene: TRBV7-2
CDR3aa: CASSLIGGGAETQYF

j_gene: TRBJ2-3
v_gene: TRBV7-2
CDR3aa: CASRPMAGASTDTQYF

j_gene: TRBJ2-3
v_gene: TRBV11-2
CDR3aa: CASSLDGPPYGDTQYF

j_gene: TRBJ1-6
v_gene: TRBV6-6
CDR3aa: CASRSPKPRVDSPLHF

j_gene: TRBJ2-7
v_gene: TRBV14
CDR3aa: CASSLLAGDSYEQYF

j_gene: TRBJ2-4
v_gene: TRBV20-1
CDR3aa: CSATGGQGIQYF

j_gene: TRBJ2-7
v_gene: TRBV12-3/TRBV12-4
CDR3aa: CASSLLADLSYEQYF

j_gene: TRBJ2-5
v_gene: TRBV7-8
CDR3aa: CASSLGGTSGEETQYF

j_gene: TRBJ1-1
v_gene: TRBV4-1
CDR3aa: CASSQLQGAHTEAFF

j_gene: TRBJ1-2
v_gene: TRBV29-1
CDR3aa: CSVEERINYGYTF

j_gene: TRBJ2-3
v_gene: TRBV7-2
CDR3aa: CASSLIWASGGADTQYF

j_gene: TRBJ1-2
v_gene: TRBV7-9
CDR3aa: CASSSDRGMGGYTF

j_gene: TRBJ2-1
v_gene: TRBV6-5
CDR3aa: CASSQEDTGTYNEQFF

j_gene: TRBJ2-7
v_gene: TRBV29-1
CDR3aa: CSAVIRDILTSEQYF

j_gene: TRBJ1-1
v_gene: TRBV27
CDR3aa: CASSPRGWNTEAFF

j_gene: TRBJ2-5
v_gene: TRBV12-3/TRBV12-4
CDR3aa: CASSPAQETQYF

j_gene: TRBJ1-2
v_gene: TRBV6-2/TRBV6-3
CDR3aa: CASSEDRPNYGYTF

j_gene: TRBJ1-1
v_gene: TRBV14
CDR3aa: CASSQDLRGKNTEAFF

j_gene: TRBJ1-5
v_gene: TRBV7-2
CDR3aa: CASSLNAGLRNQPQHF

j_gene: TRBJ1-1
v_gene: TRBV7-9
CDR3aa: CASKRAMNTEAFF

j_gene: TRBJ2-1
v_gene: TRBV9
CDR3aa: CASSVVERGRAHEQFF

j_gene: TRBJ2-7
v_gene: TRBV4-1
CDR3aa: CASSQDMGDRGYEQYF

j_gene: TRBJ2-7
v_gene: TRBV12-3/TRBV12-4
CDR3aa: CASSETGGSSYEQYF

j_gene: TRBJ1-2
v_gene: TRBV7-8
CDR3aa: CASSSPFEGFYGYTF

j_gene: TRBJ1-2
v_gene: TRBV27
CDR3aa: CASSPRDRGYGYTF

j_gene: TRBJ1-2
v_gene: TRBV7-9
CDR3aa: CASSVVTGRMDYGYTF

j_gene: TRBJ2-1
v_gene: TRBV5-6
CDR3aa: CASRLPPLKGRDEQFF

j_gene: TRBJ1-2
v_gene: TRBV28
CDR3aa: CASIQQGVEGYTF

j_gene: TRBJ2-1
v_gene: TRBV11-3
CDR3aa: CASRGGNNEQFF

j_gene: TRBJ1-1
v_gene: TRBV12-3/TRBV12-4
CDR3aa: CASSLGTRQTEAFF

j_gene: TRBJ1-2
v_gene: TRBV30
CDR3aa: CAWKPWDGAYGYTF

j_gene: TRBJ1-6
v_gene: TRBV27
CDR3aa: CASSSYGSRASKTPLHF

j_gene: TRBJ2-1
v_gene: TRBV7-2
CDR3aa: CASSLRQKLPHNEQFF

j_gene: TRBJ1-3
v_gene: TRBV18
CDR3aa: CASPGRTTGNTIYF

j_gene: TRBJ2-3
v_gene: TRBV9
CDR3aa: CASSVRQASTDTQYF